This entry lists 9 T cell receptor beta chains sequenced from one sample in a study of blood T cell repertoires in COVID-19. Profiling relied on immunoSEQ multiplex PCR, and the TCRdb table lists in-frame clones only, not all of them. The sample carries about 27,000 clones, approximately 80% recorded once. The specimen sequenced was peripheral blood. These receptors originate from an elderly woman with acute or convalescent COVID-19.

The chain combines TRBV6-5 with TRBJ1-5; TRBD1 matches 7 bases. Unmatched junction bases numbered 8, after V lost 8 bases and J lost 1 base. CDR1 is MNHEY and CDR2 is SVGAGI in the germline V gene. The CDR3 has 15 residues. The CDR3 nucleotides read TGTGCCAGCTTAGGAGACAGGGTAAGCAATCAGCCCCAGCATTTT. Translating it yields CASLGDRVSNQPQHF.

The chain uses TRBV5-1 and TRBJ1-1; D is possibly TRBD1 (5 bases). V lost 2 bases to trimming and J lost 1 base, with 6 bases between them. The CDR3 runs to 13 residues. Germline V gives CDR1 SGHRS, CDR2 YFSETQ. CDR3 sequence (DNA): TGCGCCAGCAGCTTCGGGGGGAACACTGAAGCTTTCTTT. It is translated as CASSFGGNTEAFF.

The chain uses TRBV27 and TRBJ2-3; 10 bases are a match to TRBD2. The CDR3 sequence is 17 residues long. V dropped 5 bases and J dropped 4; count of bases not matched to a gene: 12. CDR1 is MNHEY, CDR2 SMNVEV, per germline (reference sequence). CDR3 loop: CASSLLGLAEDSDTQYF. The CDR3, as DNA: TGTGCCAGCAGTCTCCTCGGACTAGCGGAAGATTCAGATACGCAGTATTTT.

V and J are TRBV11-1 and TRBJ1-1, with 9 bases lining up with TRBD1. V was clipped by 5 bases and J by 1 base; unmatched bases: 5. CDR1 is SGHAT, CDR2 FQDESV, per germline (reference sequence). This CDR3 is built from 15 residues. The CDR3 region is CASSRTGVTNTEAFF. Here the CDR3 DNA reads TGTGCCAGCAGCCGGACAGGGGTTACGAACACTGAAGCTTTCTTT.

The DNA for the CDR3 is TGTGCCAGCAGTTCCACCGGGACTAGAGTTTCCGAGCAGTACTTC. It codes for CASSSTGTRVSEQYF. V gene TRBV28 combines with J gene TRBJ2-7; 8 bases are shared with TRBD2. Germline CDR1 is MDHEN and CDR2 is SYDVKM. The V gene end was trimmed by 4 bases and the J gene end by 6 bases; junction bases not matched to a gene: 11. This CDR3 region has 15 residues. Full variable domain (remainder filled in from reference TRBV28 and TRBJ2-7): DVKVTQSSRYLVKRTGEKVFLECVQDMDHENMFWYRQDPGLGLRLIYFSYDVKMKEKGDIPEGYSVSREKKERFSLILESASTNQTSMYLCASSSTGTRVSEQYFGPGTRLTVT.

The chain is built from TRBV19 and TRBJ2-5; TRBD2 is a possible D gene (6 bases). The CDR3 contains 13 residues. Trimming left V 6 bases short and J 3 bases short, with 11 bases between. In germline, CDR1 is LNHDA, CDR2 SQIVND (reference sequence). CDR3 in DNA: TGTGCCAGTAGGCCAGGCGGGGAAGAGACCCAGTACTTC. Translated: CASRPGGEETQYF. The full variable domain, in which reference TRBV19 and TRBJ2-5 provide the parts outside the CDR3, is DGGITQSPKYLFRKEGQNVTLSCEQNLNHDAMYWYRQDPGQGLRLIYYSQIVNDFQKGDIAEGYSVSREKKESFPLTVTSAQKNPTAFYLCASRPGGEETQYFGPGTRLLVL.

The chain is built from TRBV4-1 and TRBJ2-3; possible D gene TRBD2, 6 bases. The CDR3 loop spans 14 amino acids. Per germline, CDR1 MGHRA and CDR2 YSYEKL. V lost 1 base to trimming and J lost 5 bases, with 10 bases between them. In DNA, the CDR3 is TGCGCCAGCAGCCAAGCGGGAGTGTTAGATACGCAGTATTTT. Translated: CASSQAGVLDTQYF.

The chain links TRBV28 to TRBJ1-5, with 7 bases matching TRBD1. This CDR3 has 15 amino acids. Trimming cost V 2 bases and J 2 bases; bases outside gene matches: 3. Per germline, CDR1 MDHEN and CDR2 SYDVKM. The CDR3 DNA reads TGTGCCAGCAGTTTAACAGACAGGGGCAATCAGCCCCAGCATTTT. It translates to CASSLTDRGNQPQHF.

The CDR3 nucleotides read TGTGCCAGCAGTGAAAGGGAGGGGACGCCTAGCACAGATACGCAGTATTTT. Translating it yields CASSEREGTPSTDTQYF. The chain uses TRBV6-1 and TRBJ2-3, with 7 bases identical to TRBD2. There are 17 residues in the CDR3. V shed 2 bases and J 0 bases; nucleotides not matched to a gene: 8. Germline V gene lookup returns CDR1 MNHNS and CDR2 SASEGT.